This T cell receptor beta chain was identified in a study of blood T cell repertoires in COVID-19. Whole-study context: Samples came from the United States, Italy and Spain, spanning acute and convalescent COVID-19. The cDNA or gDNA used as material had been derived from T cells, B-cell-depleted T cells, or PBMCs.

As processed by the authors: Researchers report that nucleated cell counts were estimated from reference gene primer amplification. The table came from immunoSEQ multiplex PCR; TCRdb's copy has only in-frame clones and leaves some out. The DNA gave D and trimming, while V, J and clone size come from that table. The repertoire holds 200,000 to 300,000 clones, with about 88% as singletons. V was cut by 5 bases and J by 14 bases, with 19 bases left in between. Looked up from germline, CDR1 is SQVTM and CDR2 is ANQGSEA. This CDR3 is 12 amino acids long. The sample was peripheral blood. V gene TRBV29-1 combines with J gene TRBJ2-1; tentatively, D is TRBD2 (5 bases). The clonotype originates from a man in his thirties or forties with active or convalescent COVID-19. The CDR3 sequence is CSVLAGPLFKFF. Written as DNA, the CDR3 is TGCAGCGTTCTCGCGGGCCCCCTTTTTAAGTTCTTC.